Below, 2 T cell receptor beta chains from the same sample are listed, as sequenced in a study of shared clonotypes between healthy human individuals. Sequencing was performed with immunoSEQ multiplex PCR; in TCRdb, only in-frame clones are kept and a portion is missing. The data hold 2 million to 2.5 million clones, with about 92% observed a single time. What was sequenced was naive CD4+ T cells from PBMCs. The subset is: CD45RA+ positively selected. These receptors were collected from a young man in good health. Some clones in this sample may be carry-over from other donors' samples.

As DNA, the CDR3 is TGTGCCAGCTGGGGCAGGGGGCTGAGGGAGCAGTACTTC. Translated: CASWGRGLREQYF. The chain links TRBV28 to TRBJ2-7; 8 bases fit TRBD1. The germline CDR1 and CDR2 sequences are MDHEN and SYDVKM. V lost 8 bases, J lost 7 bases, and 10 bases stayed unmatched. The CDR3 totals 13 residues.

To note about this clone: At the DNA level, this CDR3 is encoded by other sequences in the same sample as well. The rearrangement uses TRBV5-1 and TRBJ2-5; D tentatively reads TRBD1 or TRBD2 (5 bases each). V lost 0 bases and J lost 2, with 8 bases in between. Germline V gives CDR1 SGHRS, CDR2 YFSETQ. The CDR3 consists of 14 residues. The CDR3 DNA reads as TGCGCCAGCAGCTTGGCGGGGACGCAAGAGACCCAGTACTTC. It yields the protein CASSLAGTQETQYF.